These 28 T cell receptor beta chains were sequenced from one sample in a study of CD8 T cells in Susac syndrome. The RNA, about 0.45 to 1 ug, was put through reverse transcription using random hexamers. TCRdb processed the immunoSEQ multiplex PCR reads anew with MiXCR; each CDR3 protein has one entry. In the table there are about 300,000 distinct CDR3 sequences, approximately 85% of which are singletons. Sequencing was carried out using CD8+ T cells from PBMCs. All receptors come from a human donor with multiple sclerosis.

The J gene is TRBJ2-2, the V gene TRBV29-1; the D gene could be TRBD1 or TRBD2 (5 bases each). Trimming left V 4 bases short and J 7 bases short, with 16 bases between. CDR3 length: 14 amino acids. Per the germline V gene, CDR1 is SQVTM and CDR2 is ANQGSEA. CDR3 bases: TGCAGCGTTGTGTTGGGGGACCGAAACGGGGAGCTGTTTTTT. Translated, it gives CSVVLGDRNGELFF.

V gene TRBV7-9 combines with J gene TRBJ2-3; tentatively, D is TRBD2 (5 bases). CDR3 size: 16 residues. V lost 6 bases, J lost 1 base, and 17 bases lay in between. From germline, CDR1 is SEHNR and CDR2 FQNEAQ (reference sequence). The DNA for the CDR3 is TGTGCCAGCAGTTTTGGGCCCAGCGGAGGCACAGATACGCAGTATTTT. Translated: CASSFGPSGGTDTQYF.

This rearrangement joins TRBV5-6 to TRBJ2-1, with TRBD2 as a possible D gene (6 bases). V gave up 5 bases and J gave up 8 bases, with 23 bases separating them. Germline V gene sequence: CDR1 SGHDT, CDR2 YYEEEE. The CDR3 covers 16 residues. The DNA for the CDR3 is TGTGCCAGCAGGTGGCGTGGGACTCCAAGGGTTGATGAGCAGTTCTTC. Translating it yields CASRWRGTPRVDEQFF.

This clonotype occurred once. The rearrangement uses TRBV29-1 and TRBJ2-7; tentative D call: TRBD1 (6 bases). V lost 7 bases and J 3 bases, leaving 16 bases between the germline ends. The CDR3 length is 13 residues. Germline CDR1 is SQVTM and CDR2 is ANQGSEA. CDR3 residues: CSARGLSDYEQYF. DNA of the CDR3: TGCAGCGCCAGGGGTCTCTCGGACTACGAGCAGTACTTC.

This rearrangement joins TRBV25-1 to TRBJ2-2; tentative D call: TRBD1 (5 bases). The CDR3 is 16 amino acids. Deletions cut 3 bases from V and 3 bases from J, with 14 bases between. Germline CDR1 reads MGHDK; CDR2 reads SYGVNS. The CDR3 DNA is TGTGCCAGCAGTGATCCGTCGGCAGGGTACACCGGGGAGCTGTTTTTT. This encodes CASSDPSAGYTGELFF.

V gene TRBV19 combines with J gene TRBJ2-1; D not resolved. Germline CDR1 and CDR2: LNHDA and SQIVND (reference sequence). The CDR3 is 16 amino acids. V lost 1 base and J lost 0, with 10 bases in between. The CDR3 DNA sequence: TGTGCCAGTAGTATAGGAAACGATTTCTCCTACAATGAGCAGTTCTTC. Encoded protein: CASSIGNDFSYNEQFF. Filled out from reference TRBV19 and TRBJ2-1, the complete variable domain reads DGGITQSPKYLFRKEGQNVTLSCEQNLNHDAMYWYRQDPGQGLRLIYYSQIVNDFQKGDIAEGYSVSREKKESFPLTVTSAQKNPTAFYLCASSIGNDFSYNEQFFGPGTRLTVL.

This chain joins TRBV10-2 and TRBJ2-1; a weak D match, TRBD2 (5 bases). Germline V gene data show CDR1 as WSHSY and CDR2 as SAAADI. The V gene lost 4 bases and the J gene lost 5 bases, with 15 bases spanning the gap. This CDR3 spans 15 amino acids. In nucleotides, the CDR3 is TGCGCCAGCAGTGTGGCGGGTCCTCAGAACAATGAGCAGTTCTTC. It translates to CASSVAGPQNNEQFF.

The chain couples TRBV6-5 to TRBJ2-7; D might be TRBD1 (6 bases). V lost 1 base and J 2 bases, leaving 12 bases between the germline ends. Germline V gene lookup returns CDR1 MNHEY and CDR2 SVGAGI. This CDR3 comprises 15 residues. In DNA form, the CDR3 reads TGTGCCAGCAGTTACTACAACAGGGAGACCTACGAGCAGTACTTC. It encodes CASSYYNRETYEQYF.

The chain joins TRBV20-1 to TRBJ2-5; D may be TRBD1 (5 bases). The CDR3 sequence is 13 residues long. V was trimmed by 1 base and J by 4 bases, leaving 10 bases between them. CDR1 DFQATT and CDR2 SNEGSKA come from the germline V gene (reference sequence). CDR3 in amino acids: CSARATELETQYF. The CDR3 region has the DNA TGCAGTGCTAGAGCGACAGAGTTAGAGACCCAGTACTTC.

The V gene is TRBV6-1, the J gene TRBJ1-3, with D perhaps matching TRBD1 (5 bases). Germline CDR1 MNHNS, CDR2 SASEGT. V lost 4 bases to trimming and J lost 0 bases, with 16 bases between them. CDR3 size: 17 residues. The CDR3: CASSGWDDRSSGNTIYF. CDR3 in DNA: TGTGCCAGCAGTGGCTGGGACGACCGATCCTCTGGAAACACCATATATTTT.

The DNA of the CDR3 is TGTGCTTGGGGTCAAGGGTCCGGGGAGCTGTTTTTT. It specifies CAWGQGSGELFF. The chain couples TRBV30 to TRBJ2-2; D ambiguous. Germline V gives CDR1 GTSNPN, CDR2 SVGIG (reference sequence). CDR3 length: 12 residues.

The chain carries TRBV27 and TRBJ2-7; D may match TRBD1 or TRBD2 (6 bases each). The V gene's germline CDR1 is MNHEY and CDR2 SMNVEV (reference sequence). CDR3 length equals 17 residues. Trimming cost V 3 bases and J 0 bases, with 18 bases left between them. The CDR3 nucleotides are TGTGCCAGCAGTTTTCTTGCCGGCGCGGGACACTCCTACGAGCAGTACTTC. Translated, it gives CASSFLAGAGHSYEQYF.

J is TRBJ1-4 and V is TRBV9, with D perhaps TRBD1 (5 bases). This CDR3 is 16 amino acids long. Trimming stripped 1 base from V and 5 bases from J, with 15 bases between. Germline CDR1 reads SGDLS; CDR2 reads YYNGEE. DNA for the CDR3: TGTGCCAGCAGCGTAAGCTCCGGGACCTTAAATGAAAAACTGTTTTTT. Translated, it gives CASSVSSGTLNEKLFF.

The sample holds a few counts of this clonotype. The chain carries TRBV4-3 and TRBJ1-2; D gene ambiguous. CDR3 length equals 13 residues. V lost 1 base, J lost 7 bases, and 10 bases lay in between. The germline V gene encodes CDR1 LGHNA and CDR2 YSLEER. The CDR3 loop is CASSQANRGGYTF. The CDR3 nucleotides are TGCGCCAGCAGCCAAGCTAACCGGGGTGGCTACACCTTC.

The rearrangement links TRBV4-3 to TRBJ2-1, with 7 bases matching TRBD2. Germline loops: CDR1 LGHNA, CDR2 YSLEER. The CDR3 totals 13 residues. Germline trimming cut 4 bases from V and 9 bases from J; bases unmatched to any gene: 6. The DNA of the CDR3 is TGCGCCAGCAGCCCCGTAGCGGGTTCTGAGCAGTTCTTC. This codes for CASSPVAGSEQFF.

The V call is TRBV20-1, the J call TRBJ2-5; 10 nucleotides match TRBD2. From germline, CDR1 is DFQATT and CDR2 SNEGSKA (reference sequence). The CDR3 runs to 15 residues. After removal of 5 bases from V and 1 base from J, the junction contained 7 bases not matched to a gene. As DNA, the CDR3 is TGCAGTGCTCCAACGGGACTAGCGAGCCAAGAGACCCAGTACTTC. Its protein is CSAPTGLASQETQYF.

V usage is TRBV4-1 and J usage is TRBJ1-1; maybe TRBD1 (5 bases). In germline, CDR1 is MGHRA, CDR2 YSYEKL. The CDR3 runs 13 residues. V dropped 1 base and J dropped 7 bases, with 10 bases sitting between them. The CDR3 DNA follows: TGCGCCAGCAGCCAAGCGGGGGGAGTTGAAGCTTTCTTT. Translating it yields CASSQAGGVEAFF.

The CDR3 spells CASSSTGSFYNEQFF. The CDR3 DNA reads as TGTGCCAGCAGCTCGACAGGTAGCTTCTACAATGAGCAGTTCTTC. The chain has TRBV7-3 and TRBJ2-1; perhaps TRBD1 as D (6 bases). The CDR3 totals 15 residues. Germline CDR1 is SGHTA and CDR2 is FQGTGA. V dropped 4 bases and J dropped 3 bases, with 13 bases sitting between them.

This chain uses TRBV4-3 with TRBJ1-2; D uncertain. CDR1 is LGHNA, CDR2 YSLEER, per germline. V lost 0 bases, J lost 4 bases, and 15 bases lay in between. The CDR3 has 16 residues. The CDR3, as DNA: TGCGCCAGCAGCCAAGATTGGGCAGGATTTATCTATGGCTACACCTTC. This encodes CASSQDWAGFIYGYTF.

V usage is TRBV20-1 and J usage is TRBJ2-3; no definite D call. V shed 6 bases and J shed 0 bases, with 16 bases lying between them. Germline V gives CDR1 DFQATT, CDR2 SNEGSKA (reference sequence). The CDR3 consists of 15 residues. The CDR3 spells CSALSPGRSTDTQYF. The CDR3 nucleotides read TGCAGTGCCCTATCCCCCGGCAGAAGCACAGATACGCAGTATTTT.

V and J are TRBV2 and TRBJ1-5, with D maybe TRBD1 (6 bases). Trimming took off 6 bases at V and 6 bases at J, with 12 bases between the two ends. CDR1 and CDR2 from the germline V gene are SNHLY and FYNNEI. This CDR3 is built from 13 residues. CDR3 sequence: CASSDTGPQPQHF. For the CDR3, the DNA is TGTGCCAGCAGCGATACAGGGCCTCAGCCCCAGCATTTT. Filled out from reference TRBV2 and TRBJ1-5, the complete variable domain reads EPEVTQTPSHQVTQMGQEVILRCVPISNHLYFYWYRQILGQKVEFLVSFYNNEISEKSEIFDDQFSVERPDGSNFTLKIRSTKLEDSAMYFCASSDTGPQPQHFGDGTRLSIL.

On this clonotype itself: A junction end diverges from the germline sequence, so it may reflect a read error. CDR3 nucleotide sequence: TGTGCCAGCGGTTACGATATCGGACAGGGGTACTACAATGAGCAGTTCTTC. Translating gives CASGYDIGQGYYNEQFF. The genes are TRBV6-5 and TRBJ2-1; the match to TRBD1 covers 9 bases. The CDR3 loop spans 17 amino acids. CDR1 is MNHEY, CDR2 SVGAGI, per germline.

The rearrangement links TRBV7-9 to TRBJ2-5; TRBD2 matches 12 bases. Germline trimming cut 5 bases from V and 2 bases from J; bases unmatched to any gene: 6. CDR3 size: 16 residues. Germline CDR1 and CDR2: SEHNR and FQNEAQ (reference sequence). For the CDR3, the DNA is TGTGCCAGCAGCGCCACTAGCGGGAGGCAACAAGAGACCCAGTACTTC. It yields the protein CASSATSGRQQETQYF. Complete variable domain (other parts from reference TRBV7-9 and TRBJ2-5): DTGVSQNPRHKITKRGQNVTFRCDPISEHNRLYWYRQTLGQGPEFLTYFQNEAQLEKSRLLSDRFSAERPKGSFSTLEIQRTEQGDSAMYLCASSATSGRQQETQYFGPGTRLLVL.

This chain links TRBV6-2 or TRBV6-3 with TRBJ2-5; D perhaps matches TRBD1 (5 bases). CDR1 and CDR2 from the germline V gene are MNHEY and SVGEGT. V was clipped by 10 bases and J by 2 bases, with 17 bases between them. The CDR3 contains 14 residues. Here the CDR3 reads CAIAQLGPQETQYF. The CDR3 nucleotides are TGTGCCATCGCCCAGCTGGGGCCTCAAGAGACCCAGTACTTC.

Here the CDR3 DNA reads TGTGCCAGCAGTTTAATCGAAGGACTAGCGGGAATTGATGGTGAGCAGTTCTTC. Residues: CASSLIEGLAGIDGEQFF. The V and J genes are TRBV28 and TRBJ2-1; 12 nucleotides line up with TRBD2. V trimming: 2 bases; J trimming: 9 bases; junction bases outside the gene matches: 14. The germline V gene has CDR1 MDHEN and CDR2 SYDVKM. This CDR3 is 18 amino acids long.

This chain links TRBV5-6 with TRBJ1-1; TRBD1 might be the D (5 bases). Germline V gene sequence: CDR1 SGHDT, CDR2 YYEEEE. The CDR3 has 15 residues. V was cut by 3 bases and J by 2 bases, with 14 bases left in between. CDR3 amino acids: CASSSRDLGNTEAFF. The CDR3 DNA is TGTGCCAGCAGCTCACGGGACTTGGGCAACACTGAAGCTTTCTTT.

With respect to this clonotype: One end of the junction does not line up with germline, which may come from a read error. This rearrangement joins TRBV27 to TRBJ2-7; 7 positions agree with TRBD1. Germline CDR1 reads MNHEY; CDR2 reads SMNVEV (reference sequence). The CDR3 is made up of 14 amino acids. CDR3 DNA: TGTGCCAGCAGTCTGACAGGGCCCTCCTCCGAGCAGTACTTC. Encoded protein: CASSLTGPSSEQYF.

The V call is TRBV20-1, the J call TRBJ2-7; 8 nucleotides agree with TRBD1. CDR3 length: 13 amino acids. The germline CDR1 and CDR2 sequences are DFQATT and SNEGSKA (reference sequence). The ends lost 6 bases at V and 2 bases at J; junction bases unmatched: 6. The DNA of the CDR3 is TGCAGTGCCCTCGGGACAGGTCCCTACGAGCAGTACTTC. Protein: CSALGTGPYEQYF.